Below are 28 T cell receptor beta chains sequenced from a single sample in a study of PD-L1 blockade in urothelial cancer. The time point was: peripheral blood 6 weeks after treatment start. Method: immunoSEQ multiplex PCR; TCRdb's copy keeps in-frame clones and lacks some. Here the sample spans under 70,000 clones, about nine tenths being singletons. This sample comprised PBMCs, obtained around atezolizumab (anti-PD-L1) treatment. The source of these receptors is a man between 60 and 75 years old with urothelial cancer.

The chain recombines TRBV6-1 with TRBJ2-2; 7 nucleotides agree with TRBD2. There are 15 residues in the CDR3. The J segment lost 3 bases and the V segment lost 6 bases, leaving 7 bases of the junction unmatched. The germline gives CDR1 MNHNS, CDR2 SASEGT. In nucleotides, the CDR3 is TGTGCCAGCAGAAGAGCGGGATTACACACCGGGGAGCTGTTTTTT. This sequence encodes CASRRAGLHTGELFF.

The chain links TRBV7-6 to TRBJ1-4; D is undetermined. The V and J ends lost 5 bases and 10 bases respectively, with 14 bases between them. CDR1 and CDR2 (germline): SGHVS, FNYEAQ. This CDR3 contains 13 residues. In DNA form, the CDR3 reads TGTGCCAGCAGCCCGGGAGTAATGGGAAAACTGTTTTTT. Residues: CASSPGVMGKLFF.

The V gene is TRBV7-9, the J gene TRBJ2-7; 7 nucleotides align to TRBD2. Germline lookup yields CDR1 SEHNR and CDR2 FQNEAQ (reference sequence). V lost 5 bases, J lost 5 bases, and 9 bases stayed unmatched. The CDR3 extends over 14 amino acids. For the CDR3, the DNA is TGTGCCAGCAGCAACCTCCTCGGGGGGAACGAGCAGTACTTC. Protein: CASSNLLGGNEQYF.

V is TRBV18 and J is TRBJ2-2, with TRBD2 as a possible D gene (6 bases). With 5 bases removed from V and 6 bases from J, the gap between germline ends came to 13 bases. This CDR3 has 14 residues. In germline, CDR1 is KGHSH, CDR2 LQKENI. The CDR3 loop is CASSATSSAGELFF. The DNA for the CDR3 is TGTGCCAGCTCAGCCACTAGCTCGGCCGGGGAGCTGTTTTTT.

This chain connects TRBV9 to TRBJ2-5; D is perhaps TRBD2 (7 bases). With 7 bases removed from V and 1 base from J, the gap between germline ends came to 17 bases. The germline CDR1 and CDR2 sequences are SGDLS and YYNGEE. CDR3 size: 15 residues. The CDR3 here is CASGNLGGGQETQYF. The CDR3, as DNA: TGTGCCAGCGGAAACCTAGGGGGGGGCCAAGAGACCCAGTACTTC.

The CDR3 here is CASRDGGEKLFF. CDR3 sequence (DNA): TGTGCCAGCAGGGACGGGGGAGAAAAACTGTTTTTT. V and J are TRBV19 and TRBJ1-4; D perhaps matches TRBD1 (5 bases). Germline V gene data show CDR1 as LNHDA and CDR2 as SQIVND (reference sequence). The length of the CDR3 is 12 residues. Trimming cost V 9 bases and J 8 bases, with 13 bases left between them. Full variable domain (rest looked up from reference TRBV19 and TRBJ1-4): DGGITQSPKYLFRKEGQNVTLSCEQNLNHDAMYWYRQDPGQGLRLIYYSQIVNDFQKGDIAEGYSVSREKKESFPLTVTSAQKNPTAFYLCASRDGGEKLFFGSGTQLSVL.

The rearrangement joins TRBV7-8 to TRBJ2-1; TRBD2 might be the D (7 bases). V was shortened by 8 bases and J by 4 bases, with 15 bases between the two germline ends. This CDR3 comprises 14 residues. CDR1 and CDR2 (germline): SGHVS, FQNEAQ. The CDR3 nucleotides read TGTGCCAGCGTGCCAAGGGGGGGATACAATGAGCAGTTCTTC. Encoded protein: CASVPRGGYNEQFF.

The gene calls are TRBV27 and TRBJ2-6; maybe TRBD2 (6 bases). This CDR3 is built from 15 residues. Between the trimmed V and J ends, which lost 6 bases and 1 base, there was a span of 10 bases. The germline V gene encodes CDR1 MNHEY and CDR2 SMNVEV (reference sequence). The CDR3 sequence is CASRIGGSGANVLTF. The CDR3 DNA is TGTGCCAGCAGAATTGGGGGGTCTGGGGCCAACGTCCTGACTTTC.

V usage is TRBV13 and J usage is TRBJ2-1; D remains unclear. With 5 bases removed from V and 7 bases from J, the gap between germline ends came to 9 bases. The CDR3 runs 12 residues. The V gene's germline CDR1 is PRHDT and CDR2 FYEKMQ (reference sequence). The CDR3 region has the DNA TGTGCCAGCAGCCAAGTGAGAAATGAGCAGTTCTTC. It codes for CASSQVRNEQFF.

The chain joins TRBV6-1 to TRBJ2-1; possibly TRBD1 for D (6 bases). Germline values: CDR1 MNHNS, CDR2 SASEGT. The CDR3 loop spans 15 amino acids. V lost 8 bases and J 3 bases, leaving 17 bases between the germline ends. In DNA, the CDR3 is TGTGCCAGCCGCCGTGGCAGGGGTATCTACAATGAGCAGTTCTTC. The encoded protein is CASRRGRGIYNEQFF.

The chain joins TRBV4-3 to TRBJ1-4; D ambiguous. Germline V gene sequence: CDR1 LGHNA, CDR2 YSLEER. Between the trimmed V and J ends, which lost 1 base and 4 bases, there was a span of 7 bases. CDR3 length: 14 amino acids. CDR3 nucleotides: TGCGCCAGCAGCCAAGGGCGGCTTAATGAAAAACTGTTTTTT. Translation: CASSQGRLNEKLFF.

The J gene is TRBJ1-5, the V gene TRBV28; D possibly corresponds to TRBD1 (6 bases). Germline CDR1 is MDHEN and CDR2 is SYDVKM. V lost 5 bases, J lost 5 bases, and 16 bases lay in between. The CDR3 has 15 residues. The CDR3 region is CASSPGTPTDQPQHF. The CDR3 nucleotides read TGTGCCAGCAGTCCCGGGACACCAACCGATCAGCCCCAGCATTTT.

The DNA of the CDR3 is TGTGCCAGCAGTTACTCGATCGGGAGGCCCATTCTCGAGCAGTACTTC. Translated: CASSYSIGRPILEQYF. V is TRBV6-5 and J is TRBJ2-7; 7 positions match TRBD2. Germline V gene lookup returns CDR1 MNHEY and CDR2 SVGAGI. Trimming took 0 bases from V and 6 from J; bases not matched to a gene: 11. The CDR3 length is 16 residues.

This clone was seen just once. The J gene is TRBJ2-5, the V gene TRBV5-1; possibly TRBD1 for D (6 bases). Germline CDR1 and CDR2: SGHRS and YFSETQ. This CDR3 has 14 amino acids. Between the trimmed V and J ends, which lost 0 bases and 5 bases, there was a span of 11 bases. The CDR3 bases are TGCGCCAGCAGCTTGGAGGGGGAATGGGAGACCCAGTACTTC. Residues: CASSLEGEWETQYF.

The V and J genes are TRBV2 and TRBJ2-7; 7 nucleotides agree with TRBD1. Trimming at V came to 5 bases and at J to 3 bases, leaving 7 bases not matched to a gene. Germline V lookup: CDR1 SNHLY, CDR2 FYNNEI. The CDR3 runs 14 residues. DNA for the CDR3: TGTGCCAGCAGTCCGAGGACAGGAATCTACGAGCAGTACTTC. Translated: CASSPRTGIYEQYF. The entire variable domain, with the rest obtained from reference TRBV2 and TRBJ2-7, is as follows: EPEVTQTPSHQVTQMGQEVILRCVPISNHLYFYWYRQILGQKVEFLVSFYNNEISEKSEIFDDQFSVERPDGSNFTLKIRSTKLEDSAMYFCASSPRTGIYEQYFGPGTRLTVT.

The chain employs TRBV5-6 and TRBJ1-4; possibly TRBD1 for D (6 bases). The V gene's germline CDR1 is SGHDT and CDR2 YYEEEE. Trimming removed 3 bases from V and 0 bases from J, with 9 bases in between. The CDR3 contains 15 residues. The DNA of the CDR3 is TGTGCCAGCAGCTGGACAGCAGCAACTAATGAAAAACTGTTTTTT. Translation gives CASSWTAATNEKLFF.

The CDR3 loop reads CSVEGVAGGLREQFF. Written as DNA, the CDR3 is TGCAGCGTTGAAGGAGTAGCGGGGGGGCTACGAGAGCAGTTCTTC. The V gene is TRBV29-1, the J gene TRBJ2-1, with TRBD2 identical over 11 bases. CDR1 and CDR2 (germline): SQVTM, ANQGSEA. The CDR3 has 15 amino acids. Trimming cost V 1 base and J 10 bases; bases outside gene matches: 9.

The chain is built from TRBV5-5 and TRBJ2-5, with TRBD2 matching over 9 bases. V shed 4 bases and J 5 bases; nucleotides not matched to a gene: 15. In germline, CDR1 is SGHKS, CDR2 YYEKEE (reference sequence). CDR3 length: 17 residues. The CDR3 DNA is TGTGCCAGCAGCGCGGGGGGTTGGCGGGAGGGCCGGGAGACCCAGTACTTC. Translation: CASSAGGWREGRETQYF.

The chain recombines TRBV10-2 with TRBJ1-3; 10 bases match TRBD1. The germline V gene encodes CDR1 WSHSY and CDR2 SAAADI. This CDR3 is 14 amino acids long. V lost 6 bases to trimming and J lost 7 bases; unmatched junction nucleotides: 6. Here the CDR3 DNA reads TGCGCCAGCAGAGTCCCGGGACAGGGGAACACCATATATTTT. Protein: CASRVPGQGNTIYF.

The rearrangement uses TRBV30 and TRBJ1-1; D remains unclear. The CDR3 sequence is 13 residues long. Deletions cut 3 bases from V and 1 base from J, with 9 bases between. Germline CDR1 GTSNPN, CDR2 SVGIG (reference sequence). The CDR3 DNA follows: TGTGCCTGGAGCAGATTTTGGAACACTGAAGCTTTCTTT. This translates into CAWSRFWNTEAFF.

V and J are TRBV11-1 and TRBJ2-7; TRBD2 agrees at 12 bases. The CDR3 runs to 14 residues. In germline, CDR1 is SGHAT, CDR2 FQDESV (reference sequence). J was trimmed by 3 bases and V by 7 bases; bases with no gene match: 4. CDR3 sequence reads: CASTLTSGSYEQYF. In DNA, the CDR3 is TGTGCCAGCACTTTGACTAGCGGGAGCTACGAGCAGTACTTC.

The rearrangement links TRBV6-5 to TRBJ2-1; 9 positions agree with TRBD2. The CDR3 loop spans 16 amino acids. V lost 0 bases, J lost 0 bases, and 0 bases stayed unmatched. CDR1 is MNHEY, CDR2 SVGAGI, per germline. DNA of the CDR3: TGTGCCAGCAGTTACTCTAGCGGGGGCTCCTACAATGAGCAGTTCTTC. It is translated as CASSYSSGGSYNEQFF.

The chain is built from TRBV6-5 and TRBJ2-5; the match to TRBD1 covers 7 bases. Per germline, CDR1 MNHEY and CDR2 SVGAGI. V lost 0 bases to trimming and J lost 5 bases; unmatched junction nucleotides: 6. The CDR3 consists of 15 residues. In DNA, the CDR3 is TGTGCCAGCAGTTACTCCCCAGGGGGAAGTGAGACCCAGTACTTC. Amino acids: CASSYSPGGSETQYF.

The rearrangement joins TRBV16 to TRBJ2-7; no clear D gene. The CDR3 covers 15 residues. The germline CDR1 and CDR2 sequences are KGHSY and FQNENV. V gave up 3 bases and J gave up 3 bases, with 15 bases separating them. The CDR3 loop is CASSHDVGRNYEQYF. CDR3 nucleotides: TGTGCCAGCAGCCATGACGTCGGCAGGAACTACGAGCAGTACTTC.

This clone was observed once. The CDR3 DNA is TGCGCCAGCTCCTTGGGTTCCTCAGGAGGAAACACCATATATTTT. This sequence encodes CASSLGSSGGNTIYF. The chain recombines TRBV5-1 with TRBJ1-3; D is unresolved. Trimming removed 7 bases at V and 4 bases at J, with 18 bases between. This CDR3 has 15 amino acids. CDR1 is SGHRS, CDR2 YFSETQ, per germline.

This chain uses TRBV19 with TRBJ2-3; 10 bases align to TRBD2. CDR1 is LNHDA, CDR2 SQIVND, per germline (reference sequence). CDR3 size: 14 residues. With V trimmed by 6 bases and J by 2 bases, 2 bases remained unmatched. DNA of the CDR3: TGTGCCAGTAGGCTAGCGGGGGACACAGATACGCAGTATTTT. Its translation is CASRLAGDTDTQYF.

This clone was observed once. V is TRBV18 and J is TRBJ1-1; weak D call: TRBD1 (6 bases). CDR1 KGHSH and CDR2 LQKENI come from the germline V gene. This CDR3 has 15 residues. The germline V and J ends were trimmed by 0 bases and 1 base, with 9 bases remaining between them. The CDR3, as DNA: TGTGCCAGCTCACCACCCACAGGGTGGAACACTGAAGCTTTCTTT. It specifies CASSPPTGWNTEAFF.

The chain is built from TRBV19 and TRBJ1-1; perhaps TRBD1 as D (6 bases). V was shortened by 5 bases and J by 1 base, with 14 bases between the two germline ends. CDR1 and CDR2 from the germline V gene are LNHDA and SQIVND (reference sequence). The CDR3 length is 15 residues. The CDR3 DNA sequence: TGTGCCAGTAGTCCACAGACAGGACAGAACACTGAAGCTTTCTTT. This gives the protein CASSPQTGQNTEAFF.